The following is a TCR beta chain sequence with its context. The antigen remains undetermined. Genomic DNA input was roughly 2 to 5.5 ug, equal within pairs. Measured with immunoSEQ multiplex PCR; TCRdb has only the in-frame clones, and not every one. This table holds under 6,000 clones, roughly 88% found once. Trimming pared 5 bases from V and 5 bases from J, leaving 28 bases between. CDR3 length equals 19 residues. CDR1 and CDR2 from the germline V gene are LNHDA and SQIVND (reference sequence). This sample was included in a study of T cells in lung cancer brain metastases. Notes on the study in general: Unique productive clones were significantly fewer in brain metastases: median roughly 1,400 versus 4,700. Most clones were lesion-specific, with limited overlap between paired lesions (Morisita 0.23).

The clonotype was recovered from a man in his forties or fifties with non-small cell lung cancer. J is TRBJ2-1 and V is TRBV19; D may correspond to TRBD1 or TRBD2 (5 bases each). Material for sequencing was tumor tissue from the primary lung tumor. Here the CDR3 reads CASSSAGSRVASGNNEQFF. The CDR3 coding sequence is TGTGCCAGTAGTTCGGCGGGCAGCAGGGTTGCTTCCGGGAACAATGAGCAGTTCTTC.